Reported below is one TCR beta chain. Antigen specificity is unknown. Investigators sought sequencing depths of between 1 in 200,000 and 1 in 1 million T cells. Method: immunoSEQ multiplex PCR; TCRdb's copy keeps in-frame clones and lacks some. The data show tens of thousands of clones, roughly 86% seen once. The sample is drawn from a study of cytotoxic CD8 clonotypes in ibrutinib-treated CLL. Study-level findings and limits: Baseline clonality, above age-matched healthy donor levels, tracked circulating CD8+ T-cell counts. Clonality increased at ibrutinib response and stayed stable in sustained remission. At progression, however, it fell back toward baseline.

The V gene end was trimmed by 0 bases and the J gene end by 4 bases; junction bases not matched to a gene: 8. CDR1 is MGHRA and CDR2 is YSYEKL in the germline V gene. CDR3 length: 16 residues. Around 2 micrograms of genomic DNA (from cryopreserved PBMCs) were used for TCR beta libraries. Sequencing used PBMCs, obtained before ibrutinib treatment. The sequence was obtained from a human donor with chronic lymphocytic leukemia. V is TRBV4-1 and J is TRBJ1-2, with 7 bases aligning to TRBD1. CDR3 sequence reads: CASSQETGNSPYGYTF. The CDR3 nucleotides are TGCGCCAGCAGCCAAGAGACAGGGAATTCCCCCTATGGCTACACCTTC.